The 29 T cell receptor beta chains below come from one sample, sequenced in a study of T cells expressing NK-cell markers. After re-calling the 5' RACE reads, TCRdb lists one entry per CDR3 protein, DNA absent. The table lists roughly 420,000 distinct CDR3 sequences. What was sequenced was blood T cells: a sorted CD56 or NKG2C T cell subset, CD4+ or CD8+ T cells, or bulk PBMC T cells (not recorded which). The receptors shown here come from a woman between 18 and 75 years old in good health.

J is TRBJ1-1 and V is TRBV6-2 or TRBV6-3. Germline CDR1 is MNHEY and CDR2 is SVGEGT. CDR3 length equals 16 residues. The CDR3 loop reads CASSYDPTIKNTEAFF.

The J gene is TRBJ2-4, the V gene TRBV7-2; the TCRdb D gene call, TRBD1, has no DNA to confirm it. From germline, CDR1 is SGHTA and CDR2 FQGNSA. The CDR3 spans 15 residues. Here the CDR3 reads CASSRGPLKGNIQYF.

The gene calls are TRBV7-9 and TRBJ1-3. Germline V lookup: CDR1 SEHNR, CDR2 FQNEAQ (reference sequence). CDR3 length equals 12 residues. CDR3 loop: CASSTIGNTIYF.

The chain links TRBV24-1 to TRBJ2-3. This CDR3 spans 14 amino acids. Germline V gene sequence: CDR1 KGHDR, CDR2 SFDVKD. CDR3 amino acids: CATSDTRSGDTQYF.

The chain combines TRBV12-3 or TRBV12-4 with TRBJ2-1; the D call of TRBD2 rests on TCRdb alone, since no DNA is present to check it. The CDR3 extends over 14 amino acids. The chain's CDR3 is CASSFRSGVGEQFF.

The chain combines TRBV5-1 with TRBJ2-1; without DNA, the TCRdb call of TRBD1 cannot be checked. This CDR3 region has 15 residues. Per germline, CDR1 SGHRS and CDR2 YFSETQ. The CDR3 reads CASSLEGAYLSEQFF.

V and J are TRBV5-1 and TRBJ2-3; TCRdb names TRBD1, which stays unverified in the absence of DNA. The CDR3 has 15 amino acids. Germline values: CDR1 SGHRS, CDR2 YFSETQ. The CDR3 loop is CASSSGTGWADTQYF. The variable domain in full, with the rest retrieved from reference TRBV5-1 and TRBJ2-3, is KAGVTQTPRYLIKTRGQQVTLSCSPISGHRSVSWYQQTPGQGLQFLFEYFSETQRNKGNFPGRFSGRQFSNSRSEMNVSTLELGDSALYLCASSSGTGWADTQYFGPGTRLTVL.

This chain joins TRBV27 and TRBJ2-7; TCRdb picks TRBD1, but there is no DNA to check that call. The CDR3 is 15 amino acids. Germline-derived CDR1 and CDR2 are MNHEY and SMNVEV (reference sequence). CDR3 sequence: CASIRVGQGAYEQYF.

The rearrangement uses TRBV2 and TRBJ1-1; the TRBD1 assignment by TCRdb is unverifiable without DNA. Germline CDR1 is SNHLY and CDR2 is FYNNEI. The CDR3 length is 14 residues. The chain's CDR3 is CASTPGRGFTEAFF.

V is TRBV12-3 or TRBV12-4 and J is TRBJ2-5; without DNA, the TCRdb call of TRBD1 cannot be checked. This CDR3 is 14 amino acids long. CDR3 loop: CASSRDRLQETQYF.

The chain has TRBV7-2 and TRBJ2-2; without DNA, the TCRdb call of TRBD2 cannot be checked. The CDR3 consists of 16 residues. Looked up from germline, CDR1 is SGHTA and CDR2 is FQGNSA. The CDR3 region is CASSLRAGAGTGELFF.

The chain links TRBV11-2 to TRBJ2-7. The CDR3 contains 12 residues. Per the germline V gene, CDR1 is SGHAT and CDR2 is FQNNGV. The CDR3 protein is CASSQGLYEQYF.

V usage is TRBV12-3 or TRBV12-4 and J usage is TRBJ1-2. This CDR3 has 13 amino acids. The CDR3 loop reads CASRRTANYGYTF.

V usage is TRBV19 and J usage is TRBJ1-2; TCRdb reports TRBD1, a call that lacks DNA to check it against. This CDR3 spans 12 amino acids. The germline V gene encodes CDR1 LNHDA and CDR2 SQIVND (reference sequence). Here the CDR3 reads CASGPAPLGYTF. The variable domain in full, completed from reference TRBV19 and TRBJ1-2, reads DGGITQSPKYLFRKEGQNVTLSCEQNLNHDAMYWYRQDPGQGLRLIYYSQIVNDFQKGDIAEGYSVSREKKESFPLTVTSAQKNPTAFYLCASGPAPLGYTFGSGTRLTVV.

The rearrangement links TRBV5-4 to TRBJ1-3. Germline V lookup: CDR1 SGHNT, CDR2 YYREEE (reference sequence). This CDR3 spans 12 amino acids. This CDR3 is CASSSDANTIYF.

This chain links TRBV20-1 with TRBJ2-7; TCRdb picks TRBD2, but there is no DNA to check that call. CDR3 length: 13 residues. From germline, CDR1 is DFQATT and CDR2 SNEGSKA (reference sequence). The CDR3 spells CSARTSSSYEQYF.

CDR3 amino acids: CSVASGLGEQYF. V gene TRBV29-1 combines with J gene TRBJ2-7; TCRdb indicates TRBD1, and absent DNA this call remains unverified. The germline V gene has CDR1 SQVTM and CDR2 ANQGSEA. The CDR3 is 12 residues long.

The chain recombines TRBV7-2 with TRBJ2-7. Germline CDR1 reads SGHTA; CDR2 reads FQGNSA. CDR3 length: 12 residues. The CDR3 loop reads CASSLVWYEQYF. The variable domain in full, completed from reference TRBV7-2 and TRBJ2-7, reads GAGVSQSPSNKVTEKGKDVELRCDPISGHTALYWYRQSLGQGLEFLIYFQGNSAPDKSGLPSDRFSAERTGGSVSTLTIQRTQQEDSAVYLCASSLVWYEQYFGPGTRLTVT.

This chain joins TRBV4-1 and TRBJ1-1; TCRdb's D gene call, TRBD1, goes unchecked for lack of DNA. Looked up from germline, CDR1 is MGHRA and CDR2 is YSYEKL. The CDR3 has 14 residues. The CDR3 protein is CASSWGGSKTEAFF.

The CDR3 loop reads CASSQGWSGGTDTQYF. The V gene is TRBV4-1, the J gene TRBJ2-3. The CDR3 totals 16 residues. In germline, CDR1 is MGHRA, CDR2 YSYEKL.

CDR3 amino acids: CASSLEGGQETQYF. The chain recombines TRBV7-2 with TRBJ2-5; TCRdb returns TRBD1, unconfirmable since there is no DNA. The CDR3 runs to 14 residues. The germline V gene has CDR1 SGHTA and CDR2 FQGNSA.

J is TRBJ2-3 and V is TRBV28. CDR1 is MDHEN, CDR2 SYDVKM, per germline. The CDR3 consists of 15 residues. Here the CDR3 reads CASSFILGSSSTQYF.

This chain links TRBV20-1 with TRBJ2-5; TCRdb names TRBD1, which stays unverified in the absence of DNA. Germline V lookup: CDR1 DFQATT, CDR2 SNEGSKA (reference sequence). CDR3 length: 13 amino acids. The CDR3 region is CSAPWTGRETQYF.

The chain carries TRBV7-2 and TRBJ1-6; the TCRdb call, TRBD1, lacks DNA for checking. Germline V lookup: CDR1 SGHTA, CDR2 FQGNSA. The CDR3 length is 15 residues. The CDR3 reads CASSLEGPGQSALHF.

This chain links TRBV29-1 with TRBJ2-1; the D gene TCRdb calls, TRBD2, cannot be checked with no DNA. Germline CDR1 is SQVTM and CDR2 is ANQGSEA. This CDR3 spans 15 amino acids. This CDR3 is CSAALYMTSGSEQFF.

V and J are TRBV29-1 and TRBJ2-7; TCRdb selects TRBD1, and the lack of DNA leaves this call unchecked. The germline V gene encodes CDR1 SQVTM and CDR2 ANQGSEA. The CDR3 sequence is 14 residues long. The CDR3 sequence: CSVEMGQGRYEQYF.

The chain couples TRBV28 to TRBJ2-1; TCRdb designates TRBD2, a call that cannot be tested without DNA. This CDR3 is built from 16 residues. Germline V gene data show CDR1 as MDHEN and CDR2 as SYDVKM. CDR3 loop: CASSLTTSGGNNEQFF.

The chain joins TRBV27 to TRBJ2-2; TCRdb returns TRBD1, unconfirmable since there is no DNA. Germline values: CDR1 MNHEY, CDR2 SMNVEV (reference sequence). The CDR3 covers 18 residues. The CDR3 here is CASSLERTSVGGPGELFF.

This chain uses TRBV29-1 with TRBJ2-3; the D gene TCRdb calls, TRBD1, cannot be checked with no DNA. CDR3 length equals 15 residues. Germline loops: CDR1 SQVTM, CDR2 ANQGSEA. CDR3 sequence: CSVEEGRQPKDTQYF.